This T cell receptor (beta chain) appears in the sequencing data of a study of beta chain features in type 1 diabetes. On the study more broadly: Analysis included 107,917,701 sorted cells drawn from all samples.

Trimming cost V 0 bases and J 3 bases; bases outside gene matches: 3. From germline, CDR1 is SGHRS and CDR2 YFSETQ. The CDR3 runs to 15 residues. Every bit of the isolated RNA underwent reverse transcription, so sequencing read expressed TCRB transcripts. Clones were read by immunoSEQ multiplex PCR, and TCRdb kept only the in-frame ones, dropping some. The profile shows approximately 250,000 clones, 9% to 10% of them singletons. The table lists this clone with a few counts. As yet, its antigen is unknown. Overall study findings and caveats: PCR may have favored shorter templates equally in patients and controls. More deletions and fewer insertions at VDJ junctions were found in patients with type 1 diabetes.

This chain joins TRBV5-1 and TRBJ2-5; 9 bases fit TRBD1. This TCR derives from a woman between 18 and 29 years old in good health. The sample taken for sequencing was naive CD4+ T cells from blood. The CDR3 loop is CASSLVGTGKETQYF. The CDR3 DNA is TGCGCCAGCAGCTTGGTTGGGACAGGGAAAGAGACCCAGTACTTC.